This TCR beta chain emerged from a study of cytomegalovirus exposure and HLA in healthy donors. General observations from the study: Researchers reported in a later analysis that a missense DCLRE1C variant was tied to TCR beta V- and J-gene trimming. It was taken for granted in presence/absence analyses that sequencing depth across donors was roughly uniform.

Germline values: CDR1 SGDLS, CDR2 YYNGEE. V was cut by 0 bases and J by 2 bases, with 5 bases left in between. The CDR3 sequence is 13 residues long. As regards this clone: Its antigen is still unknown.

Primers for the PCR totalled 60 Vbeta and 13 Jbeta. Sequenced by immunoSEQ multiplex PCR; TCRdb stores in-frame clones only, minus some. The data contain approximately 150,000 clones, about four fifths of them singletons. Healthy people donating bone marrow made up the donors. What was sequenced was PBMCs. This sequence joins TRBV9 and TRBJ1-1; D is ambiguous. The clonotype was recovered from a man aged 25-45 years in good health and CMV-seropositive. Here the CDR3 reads CASSVATNTEAFF. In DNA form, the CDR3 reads TGTGCCAGCAGCGTAGCTACTAACACTGAAGCTTTCTTT.